The present T cell receptor (beta chain) was sequenced within a study of CD8 T cells in Susac syndrome. CDR1 is SGDLS, CDR2 YYNGEE, per germline. V lost 5 bases to trimming and J lost 0 bases, with 9 bases between them. This CDR3 comprises 15 residues. CD8+ and CD4+ T cells taken from blood had their TCR beta sequenced. Random hexamers were used to reverse transcribe roughly 0.45 to 1 ug of RNA. immunoSEQ multiplex PCR amplified TCR beta CDR3 across 54 Vbeta, 13 Jbeta. In TCRdb, the immunoSEQ multiplex PCR reads were re-called with MiXCR into one record per CDR3 protein. The table shows 100,000 to 150,000 distinct CDR3 sequences, with roughly 94% occurring only once.

This chain links TRBV9 with TRBJ2-6; D is possibly TRBD1 or TRBD2 (5 bases each). Input material: CD4+ T cells from PBMCs. This TCR was recovered from a human donor with multiple sclerosis. The CDR3 loop reads CASRLGVSGANVLTF. CDR3 sequence (DNA): TGTGCCAGCAGGCTGGGGGTCTCTGGGGCCAACGTCCTGACTTTC.